The T cell receptor beta chain described here comes from a study of blood T cells in healthy people across ages. This clonotype has only a few counts. The germline gives CDR1 MGHRA, CDR2 YSYEKL. The CDR3 is 21 residues long. The trim removed 0 bases at V and 2 bases at J, leaving 17 bases unmatched. Then a second PCR, running roughly 7 to 11 cycles, was carried out with a sample-barcoded 5' primer and a J-beta primer mix. At least 3 million CDR3-containing paired-end reads were obtained per sample. One entry per CDR3 protein results from TCRdb running MiXCR on the 5' RACE reads. The sample lists 1 million or so distinct CDR3 sequences, 20% to 25% seen once, with approximately 0.79% in the top ten. In addition, the sample was reused for a study of T cells of mothers and their children.

The source is a girl aged 2 to 10 in good health. The sample was blood. The chain uses TRBV4-1 and TRBJ2-3, with 10 positions matching TRBD2. In DNA form, the CDR3 reads TGCGCCAGCAGCCAAGATCGTGCTAGCGGGGGAATTTGGCGGGACACAGATACGCAGTATTTT. Encoded protein: CASSQDRASGGIWRDTDTQYF.